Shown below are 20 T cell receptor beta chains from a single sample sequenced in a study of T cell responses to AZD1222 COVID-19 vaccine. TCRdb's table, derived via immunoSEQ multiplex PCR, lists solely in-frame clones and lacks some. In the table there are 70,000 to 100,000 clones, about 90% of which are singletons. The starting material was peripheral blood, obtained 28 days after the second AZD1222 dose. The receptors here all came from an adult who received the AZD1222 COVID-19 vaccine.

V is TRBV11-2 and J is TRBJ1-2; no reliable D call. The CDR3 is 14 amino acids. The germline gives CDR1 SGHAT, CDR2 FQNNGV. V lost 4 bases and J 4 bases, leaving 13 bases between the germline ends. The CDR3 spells CASSSGSLVYGYTF. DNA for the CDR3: TGTGCCAGCAGCTCCGGTAGTTTGGTCTATGGCTACACCTTC.

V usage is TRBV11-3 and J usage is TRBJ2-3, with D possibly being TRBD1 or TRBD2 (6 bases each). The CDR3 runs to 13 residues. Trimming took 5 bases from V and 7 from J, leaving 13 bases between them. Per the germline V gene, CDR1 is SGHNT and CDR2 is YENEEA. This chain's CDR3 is CASSPWGANTQYF. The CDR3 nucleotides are TGTGCCAGCAGCCCCTGGGGGGCGAATACGCAGTATTTT.

This chain's CDR3 is CASSPRGLAGRTGELFF. The CDR3 region has the DNA TGTGCCAGCAGCCCGAGAGGACTAGCGGGGCGCACCGGGGAGCTGTTTTTT. This chain connects TRBV3-1 (or the pseudogene TRBV3-2) to TRBJ2-2; TRBD2 matches at 12 bases. After removal of 4 bases from V and 4 bases from J, the junction contained 7 bases not matched to a gene. CDR3 length: 17 amino acids. Per the germline V gene, CDR1 is LGHDT and CDR2 is YNNKEL (reference sequence).

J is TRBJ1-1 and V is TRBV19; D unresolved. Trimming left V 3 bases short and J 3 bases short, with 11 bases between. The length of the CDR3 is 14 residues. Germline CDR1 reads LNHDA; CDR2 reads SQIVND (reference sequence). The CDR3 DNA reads TGTGCCAGTAGTATCTCCGGGTTCTACACTGAAGCTTTCTTT. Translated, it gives CASSISGFYTEAFF.

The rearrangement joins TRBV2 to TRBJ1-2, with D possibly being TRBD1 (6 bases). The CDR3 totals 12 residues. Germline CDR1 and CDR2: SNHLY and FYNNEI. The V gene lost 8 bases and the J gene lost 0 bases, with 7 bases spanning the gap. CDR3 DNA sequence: TGTGCCAGCGCAGGGGCTAACTATGGCTACACCTTC. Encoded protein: CASAGANYGYTF.

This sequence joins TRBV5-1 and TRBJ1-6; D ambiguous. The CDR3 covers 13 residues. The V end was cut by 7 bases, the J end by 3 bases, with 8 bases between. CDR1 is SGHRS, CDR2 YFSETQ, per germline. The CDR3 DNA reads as TGCGCCAGCGGCGACGGCTATAATTCACCCCTCCACTTT. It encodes CASGDGYNSPLHF.

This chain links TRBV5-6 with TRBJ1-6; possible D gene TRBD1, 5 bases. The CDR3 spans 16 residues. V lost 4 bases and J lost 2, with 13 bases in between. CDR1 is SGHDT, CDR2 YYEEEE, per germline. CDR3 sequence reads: CASSGEGFTYNSPLHF. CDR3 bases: TGTGCCAGCAGCGGGGAGGGGTTCACCTATAATTCACCCCTCCACTTT.

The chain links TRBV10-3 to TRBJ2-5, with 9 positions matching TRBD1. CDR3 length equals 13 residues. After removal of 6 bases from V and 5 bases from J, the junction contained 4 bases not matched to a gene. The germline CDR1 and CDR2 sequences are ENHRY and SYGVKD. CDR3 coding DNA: TGTGCCATCAGCGCTGGACAGGGGGAGACCCAGTACTTC. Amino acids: CAISAGQGETQYF.

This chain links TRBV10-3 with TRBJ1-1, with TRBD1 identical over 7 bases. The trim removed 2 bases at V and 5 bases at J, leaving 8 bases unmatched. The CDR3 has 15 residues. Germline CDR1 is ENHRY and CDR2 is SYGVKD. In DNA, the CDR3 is TGTGCCATCAGTGAGGCGATGACAGGGTTGACTGAAGCTTTCTTT. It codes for CAISEAMTGLTEAFF.

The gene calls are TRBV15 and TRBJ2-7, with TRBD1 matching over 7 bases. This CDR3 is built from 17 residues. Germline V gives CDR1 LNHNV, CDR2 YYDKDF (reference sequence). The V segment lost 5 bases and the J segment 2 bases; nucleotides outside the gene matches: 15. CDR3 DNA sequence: TGTGCCACCAGCGGACCCGACAGGGCCCCTATGACCTACGAGCAGTACTTC. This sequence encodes CATSGPDRAPMTYEQYF. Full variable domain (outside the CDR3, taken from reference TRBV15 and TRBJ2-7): DAMVIQNPRYQVTQFGKPVTLSCSQTLNHNVMYWYQQKSSQAPKLLFHYYDKDFNNEADTPDNFQSRRPNTSFCFLDIRSPGLGDTAMYLCATSGPDRAPMTYEQYFGPGTRLTVT.

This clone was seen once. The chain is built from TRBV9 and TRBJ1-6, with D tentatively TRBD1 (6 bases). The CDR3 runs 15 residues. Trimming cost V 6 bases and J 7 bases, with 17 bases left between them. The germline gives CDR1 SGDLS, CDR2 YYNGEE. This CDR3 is CASTTTGQPNSPLHF. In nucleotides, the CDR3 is TGTGCCAGCACAACCACGGGACAACCCAATTCACCCCTCCACTTT.

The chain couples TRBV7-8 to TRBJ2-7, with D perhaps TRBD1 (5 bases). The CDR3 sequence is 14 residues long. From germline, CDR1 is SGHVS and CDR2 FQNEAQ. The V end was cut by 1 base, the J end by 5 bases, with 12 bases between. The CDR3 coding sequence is TGTGCCAGCAGCTTAGGGGCAGGGTCCGACGAGCAGTACTTC. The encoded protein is CASSLGAGSDEQYF.

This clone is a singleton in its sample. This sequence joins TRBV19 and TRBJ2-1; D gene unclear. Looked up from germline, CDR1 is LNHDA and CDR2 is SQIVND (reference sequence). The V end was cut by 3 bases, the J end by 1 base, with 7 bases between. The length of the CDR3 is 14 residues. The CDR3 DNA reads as TGTGCCAGTAGTATTGTCAGTTCCTACAATGAGCAGTTCTTC. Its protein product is CASSIVSSYNEQFF.

The DNA of the CDR3 is TGTGCCAGCAGCCCAACGGGGAGGATCTCTGGAAACACCATATATTTT. This codes for CASSPTGRISGNTIYF. J is TRBJ1-3 and V is TRBV25-1; D gene ambiguous. Germline CDR1 reads MGHDK; CDR2 reads SYGVNS. CDR3 length: 16 residues. With 6 bases removed from V and 0 bases from J, the gap between germline ends came to 15 bases.

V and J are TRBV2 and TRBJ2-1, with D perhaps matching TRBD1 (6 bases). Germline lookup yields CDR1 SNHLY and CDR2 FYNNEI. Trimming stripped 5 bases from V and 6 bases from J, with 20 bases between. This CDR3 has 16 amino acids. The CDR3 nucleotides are TGTGCCAGCAGTTACTTTGGACAGCCGAGGGGCAATGAGCAGTTCTTC. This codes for CASSYFGQPRGNEQFF.

The CDR3 DNA follows: TGTGCCAGTATGAGGTCAGGAGACAGGGGATATGGCTACACCTTC. It specifies CASMRSGDRGYGYTF. The chain links TRBV19 to TRBJ1-2, with 8 positions matching TRBD1. In germline, CDR1 is LNHDA, CDR2 SQIVND (reference sequence). The CDR3 is 15 residues long. The ends lost 7 bases at V and 5 bases at J; junction bases unmatched: 12.

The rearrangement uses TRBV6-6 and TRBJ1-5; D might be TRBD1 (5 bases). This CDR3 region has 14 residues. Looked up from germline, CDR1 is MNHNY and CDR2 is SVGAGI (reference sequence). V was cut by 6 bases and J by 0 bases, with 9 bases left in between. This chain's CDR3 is CASRGGTSNQPQHF. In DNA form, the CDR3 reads TGTGCCAGCAGGGGGGGGACTAGCAATCAGCCCCAGCATTTT.

CDR3: CASSGTVYQPQHF. Written as DNA, the CDR3 is TGTGCCAGTAGCGGGACAGTATATCAGCCCCAGCATTTT. V and J are TRBV19 and TRBJ1-5; 7 nucleotides align to TRBD1. V shed 6 bases, J shed 5 bases, and the junction held 4 bases outside the gene matches. CDR1 LNHDA and CDR2 SQIVND come from the germline V gene (reference sequence). This CDR3 is 13 amino acids long.

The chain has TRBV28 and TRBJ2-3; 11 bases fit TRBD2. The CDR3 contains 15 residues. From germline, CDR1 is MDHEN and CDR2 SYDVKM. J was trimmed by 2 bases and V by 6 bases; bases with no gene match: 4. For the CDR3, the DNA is TGTGCCAGCAGAAAGACTAGCGGGGACACAGATACGCAGTATTTT. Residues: CASRKTSGDTDTQYF.

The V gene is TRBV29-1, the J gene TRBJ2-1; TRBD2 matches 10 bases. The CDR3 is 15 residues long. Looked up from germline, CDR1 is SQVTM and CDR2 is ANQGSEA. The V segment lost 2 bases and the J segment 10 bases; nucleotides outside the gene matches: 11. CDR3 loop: CSVELSSGGYQEQFF. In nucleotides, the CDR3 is TGCAGCGTTGAACTGTCTAGCGGGGGTTATCAGGAGCAGTTCTTC.